Listed below are T cell receptor beta chains from one sample, sequenced in a study of cytomegalovirus exposure and HLA in healthy donors. Measured with immunoSEQ multiplex PCR; TCRdb has only the in-frame clones, and not every one. The profile shows approximately 200,000 clones, more than 60% of them singletons. Specimen: PBMCs. These receptors all come from a girl aged 2 to 10 in good health and CMV-seronegative. The CDR3 runs from the conserved cysteine through the conserved F or W. Each record gives: V gene, CDR3 length, CDR3 protein.

v_gene: TRBV5-6; len: 16; CDR3aa: CASSLSIRESFYGYTF
v_gene: TRBV4-1; len: 15; CDR3aa: CASSSAGTGRDTQYF
v_gene: TRBV10-3; len: 13; CDR3aa: CAISQIPPYEQYF
v_gene: TRBV7-9; len: 18; CDR3aa: CASSLNPQDSVPYQPQHF
v_gene: TRBV6-4; len: 14; CDR3aa: CASSEGQGAGELFF
v_gene: TRBV5-1; len: 14; CDR3aa: CASSRQGATDTQYF
v_gene: TRBV6-1; len: 10; CDR3aa: CASGENIQYF
v_gene: TRBV19; len: 14; CDR3aa: CASSLGLVTDTQYF
v_gene: TRBV27; len: 15; CDR3aa: CASSYRAGSNQPQHF
v_gene: TRBV30; len: 13; CDR3aa: CACGLARIETQYF
v_gene: TRBV7-3; len: 15; CDR3aa: CASSFFGGAWNEQFF
v_gene: TRBV27; len: 13; CDR3aa: CASGGQGYNEQFF
v_gene: TRBV2; len: 16; CDR3aa: CASSEGASGRADTQYF
v_gene: TRBV11-2; len: 14; CDR3aa: CASNPSGQGKEQYF
v_gene: TRBV4-1; len: 16; CDR3aa: CASSQETSGSYNEQFF
v_gene: TRBV4-1; len: 16; CDR3aa: CASSDGLALSTDTQYF
v_gene: TRBV5-1; len: 17; CDR3aa: CASSFLPRTARYYGYTF
v_gene: TRBV7-6; len: 14; CDR3aa: CASSLRDTNNEQFF
v_gene: TRBV20-1; len: 10; CDR3aa: CSAAQGAAFF
v_gene: TRBV19; len: 15; CDR3aa: CASSLGQGYSYEQYF
v_gene: TRBV30; len: 10; CDR3aa: CAWYPGEQYF
v_gene: TRBV27; len: 14; CDR3aa: CASSLAGEDNEQFF
v_gene: TRBV11-2; len: 18; CDR3aa: CASRSLIEDREFQGGTFF
v_gene: TRBV18; len: 14; CDR3aa: CASSPPGLPYEQYF
v_gene: TRBV6-6; len: 14; CDR3aa: CASSPGGGQYEQYF
v_gene: TRBV7-2; len: 15; CDR3aa: CASSSQGLNTGELFF
v_gene: TRBV15; len: 16; CDR3aa: CATSREGTGGHYEQYF
v_gene: TRBV30; len: 13; CDR3aa: CALLSRLGNEQFF
v_gene: TRBV11-2; len: 17; CDR3aa: CASSTGGLAGVGETQYF
v_gene: TRBV29-1; len: 14; CDR3aa: CSVSGGGSYNEQFF
v_gene: TRBV7-9; len: 15; CDR3aa: CASSLGDREQETQYF
v_gene: TRBV12-5; len: 15; CDR3aa: CASGGSGSKDGELFF
v_gene: TRBV6-5; len: 15; CDR3aa: CASSYSPGAGTEAFF
v_gene: TRBV6-1; len: 15; CDR3aa: CASRASGISYNEQFF
v_gene: TRBV30; len: 12; CDR3aa: CAWRQGREKLFF
v_gene: TRBV19; len: 15; CDR3aa: CASSIDLRGNTEAFF
v_gene: TRBV10-3; len: 15; CDR3aa: CAIRRAGEGINEQFF
v_gene: TRBV27; len: 14; CDR3aa: CASRPGDPGWTQYF
v_gene: TRBV6-5; len: 12; CDR3aa: CASRTGGYGYTF
v_gene: TRBV2; len: 15; CDR3aa: CASSEMASGGSEQYF
v_gene: TRBV6-5; len: 15; CDR3aa: CASSYSNSVNYGYTF
v_gene: TRBV5-1; len: 15; CDR3aa: CASSPEGGLYNEQFF
v_gene: TRBV19; len: 18; CDR3aa: CASSTFPTHAGGVETQYF
v_gene: TRBV7-9; len: 19; CDR3aa: CASSSPGRTGGEVYTEAFF
v_gene: TRBV7-9; len: 15; CDR3aa: CASSSEGTANTEAFF
v_gene: TRBV7-9; len: 15; CDR3aa: CASSAGEGLNNEQFF
v_gene: TRBV9; len: 13; CDR3aa: CASSVDRFGEQFF
v_gene: TRBV4-1; len: 18; CDR3aa: CASSQDPRTISMDNEQFF
v_gene: TRBV2; len: 11; CDR3aa: CASSVQGGEFF
v_gene: TRBV5-1; len: 14; CDR3aa: CASSLAGMSTEAFF
v_gene: TRBV4-1; len: 17; CDR3aa: CASSQFPQEGSSYEQYF
v_gene: TRBV9; len: 17; CDR3aa: CASSEGGGRGLSTEAFF
v_gene: TRBV2; len: 12; CDR3aa: CASRTDSYEQYF
v_gene: TRBV6-1; len: 14; CDR3aa: CASSGTGTNYGYTF
v_gene: TRBV5-6; len: 16; CDR3aa: CASSLSVRVSSYEQYF
v_gene: TRBV19; len: 14; CDR3aa: CASSLTGVGEKLFF
v_gene: TRBV10-1; len: 11; CDR3aa: CASSRGGQVTF
v_gene: TRBV20-1; len: 11; CDR3aa: CSAGVVTEAFF
v_gene: TRBV7-6; len: 16; CDR3aa: CASSLVVSDPNYGYTF